This is a list of T cell receptor beta chains from one sample in a study of blood T cell repertoires in COVID-19. The data were produced by immunoSEQ multiplex PCR, yet TCRdb's version contains in-frame clones alone and is incomplete. The table includes around 150,000 clones, around four fifths detected once. Input material: PBMCs or T cells enriched from blood (not recorded which). The source of these receptors is a woman aged 50 to 65 with acute COVID-19. Both conserved end residues are part of each CDR3. D genes are given only for firm matches. Clone size is shown for a subset of rows, as once, few, many or a class of expanded clone.

j_gene | abundance | v_gene | d_gene | CDR3nt | CDR3aa
TRBJ2-4 | - | TRBV2 | - | TGTGCCAGCGATAATTACGCGGCCAAAAACATTCAGTACTTC | CASDNYAAKNIQYF
TRBJ2-3 | - | TRBV4-3 | - | TGCGCCAGCAGCCAAGGCCCGGCAGGGGCCGTAACAGATACGCAGTATTTT | CASSQGPAGAVTDTQYF
TRBJ1-4 | - | TRBV19 | - | TGTGCCAGTAACGTTCAGGGCACTAATGAAAAACTGTTTTTT | CASNVQGTNEKLFF
TRBJ2-1 | - | TRBV7-2 | - | TGTGCCAGCAGCTTATGGGGGCCTAATGAGCAGTTCTTC | CASSLWGPNEQFF
TRBJ1-5 | - | TRBV19 | - | TGTGCCAGTAGTACCGACAGATACAATCAGCCCCAGCATTTT | CASSTDRYNQPQHF
TRBJ1-1 | few | TRBV7-2 | - | TGTGCCAGCAGTACTCAGGGATCGAACACTGAAGCTTTCTTT | CASSTQGSNTEAFF
TRBJ2-3 | - | TRBV15 | - | TGTGCCACCTTGGAAAGCGGGTTGCGCACAGATACGCAGTATTTT | CATLESGLRTDTQYF
TRBJ2-1 | - | TRBV28 | TRBD1 | TGTGCCAGCAGTTCCGGGACAGGCTCTCCTGGGTTAGAGCAGTTCTTC | CASSSGTGSPGLEQFF
TRBJ1-6 | few | TRBV4-2 | TRBD1 | TGTGCCAGCAGCCAAGGGGTGGGACAGAATAATTCACCCCTCCACTTT | CASSQGVGQNNSPLHF
TRBJ1-5 | - | TRBV7-8 | TRBD1 | TGTGCCAGCAGCTCAAGAGACAGGGGGCTTCAGCCCCAGCATTTT | CASSSRDRGLQPQHF
TRBJ2-7 | - | TRBV10-3 | - | TGTGCCATCAGTGCAGGGGTCTACGAGCAGTACTTC | CAISAGVYEQYF
TRBJ1-4 | - | TRBV7-9 | - | TGTGCCAGCAGCCAGTCGGACAGCCTTGTTGAAAAACTGTTTTTT | CASSQSDSLVEKLFF
TRBJ2-7 | - | TRBV6-2/TRBV6-3 | - | TGTGCCAGCAGTACCTGGGACTGGGAGAACGAGCAGTACTTC | CASSTWDWENEQYF
TRBJ1-2 | - | TRBV19 | - | TGTGCCAGTATCGGCAGGAACTATGGCTACACCTTC | CASIGRNYGYTF
TRBJ2-7 | - | TRBV28 | TRBD1 | TGTGCCAGCAGTTTATTTTCTGGGCGGGGGACCCGGGACAGGGGTATCTACGAGCAGTACTTC | CASSLFSGRGTRDRGIYEQYF
TRBJ2-1 | - | TRBV5-1 | - | TGCGCCAGCAGCTTGGATGCGGCCTTTGAGCAGTTCTTC | CASSLDAAFEQFF
TRBJ2-7 | - | TRBV10-1 | TRBD1 | TGCGCCAGCAGGCGGGACAGGGGAGCCGAGCAGTACTTC | CASRRDRGAEQYF
TRBJ1-2 | - | TRBV12-3/TRBV12-4 | TRBD1 | TGTGCCAGCAGTCAAGGGGGCGATGGCTACACCTTC | CASSQGGDGYTF
TRBJ1-3 | - | TRBV3-1/TRBV3-2 | - | TGTGCCAGCAGCCAAGATGGACTTTATCGTGTTTCTAAGCTATCTGGAAACACCATATATTTT | CASSQDGLYRVSKLSGNTIYF
TRBJ1-2 | - | TRBV10-2 | - | TGCGCCAGCAGTGAGGACACAGGGCGCTATGGCTACACCTTC | CASSEDTGRYGYTF
TRBJ2-1 | - | TRBV19 | TRBD2 | TGTGCCAGTAGCAAACCCCTGCGGGAGGGAGGGCCTGGGAATGAGCAGTTCTTC | CASSKPLREGGPGNEQFF
TRBJ2-5 | - | TRBV28 | - | TGTGCCAGCACAACGATGGGGGAGGGGGGTGGAGAGACCCAGTACTTC | CASTTMGEGGGETQYF
TRBJ1-5 | - | TRBV2 | - | TGTGCCAGCAGCCCGAGCAGCAATCAGCCCCAGCATTTT | CASSPSSNQPQHF
TRBJ1-3 | once | TRBV2 | TRBD1 | TGTGCCAGCAGCGAACAGGGGGAAGACACCATATATTTT | CASSEQGEDTIYF
TRBJ2-6 | - | TRBV27 | - | TGTGCCAGCAGTGCCCCCCGGGGGTGGGGGGCCAACGTCCTGACTTTC | CASSAPRGWGANVLTF
TRBJ1-1 | - | TRBV7-9 | TRBD1 | TGTGCCAGCCCAGGGGGCTCGGGGGGCACTGAAGCTTTCTTT | CASPGGSGGTEAFF
TRBJ2-1 | - | TRBV11-2 | TRBD1 | TGTGCCAGCAGTCAACAGGGGATGGGGGATGAGCAGTTCTTC | CASSQQGMGDEQFF
TRBJ1-2 | - | TRBV2 | - | TGTGCCAGCGGCCGGGGACTCTATGGCTACACCTTC | CASGRGLYGYTF
TRBJ2-1 | - | TRBV6-1 | - | TGTGCCAGCAGTGAAGGCGGGAACCCTTACAATGAGCAGTTCTTC | CASSEGGNPYNEQFF
TRBJ1-2 | - | TRBV28 | - | TGTGCCAGCAGCATTTCCGGCCGGGGTCAGGACTATGGCTACACCTTC | CASSISGRGQDYGYTF
TRBJ2-3 | - | TRBV28 | - | TGTGCCAGCATAAAGGGGACAGATACGCAGTATTTT | CASIKGTDTQYF
TRBJ2-7 | once | TRBV18 | TRBD1 | TGTGCCAGCTCCCAGGACAGGTCTTCCGAGCAGTACTTC | CASSQDRSSEQYF
TRBJ1-2 | - | TRBV4-3 | - | TGCGCCAGCAGCCAAGACCGACAGGCGGGTGGCTACACCTTC | CASSQDRQAGGYTF
TRBJ1-5 | - | TRBV6-8 | - | TGTGCCAGCAGCGAGGACAGATCTAATCAGCCCCAGCATTTT | CASSEDRSNQPQHF